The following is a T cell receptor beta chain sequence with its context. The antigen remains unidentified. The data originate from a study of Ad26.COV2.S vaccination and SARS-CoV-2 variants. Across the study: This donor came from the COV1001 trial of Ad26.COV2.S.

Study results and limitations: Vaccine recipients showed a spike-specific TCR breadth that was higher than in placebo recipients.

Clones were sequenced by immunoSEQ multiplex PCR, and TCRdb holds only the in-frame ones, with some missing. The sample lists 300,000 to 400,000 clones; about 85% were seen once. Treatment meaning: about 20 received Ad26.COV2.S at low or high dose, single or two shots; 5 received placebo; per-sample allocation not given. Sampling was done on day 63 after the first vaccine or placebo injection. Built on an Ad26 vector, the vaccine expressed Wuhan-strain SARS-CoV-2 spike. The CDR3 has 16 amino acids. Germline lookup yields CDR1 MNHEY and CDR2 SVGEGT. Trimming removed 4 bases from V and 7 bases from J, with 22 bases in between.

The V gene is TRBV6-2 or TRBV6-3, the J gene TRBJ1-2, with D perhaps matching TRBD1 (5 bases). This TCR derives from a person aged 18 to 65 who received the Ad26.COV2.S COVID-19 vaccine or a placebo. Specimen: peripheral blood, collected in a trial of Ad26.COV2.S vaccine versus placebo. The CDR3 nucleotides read TGTGCCAGCAGTTTAACCGGGACCACACGCCGAGGTGGCTACACCTTC. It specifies CASSLTGTTRRGGYTF.